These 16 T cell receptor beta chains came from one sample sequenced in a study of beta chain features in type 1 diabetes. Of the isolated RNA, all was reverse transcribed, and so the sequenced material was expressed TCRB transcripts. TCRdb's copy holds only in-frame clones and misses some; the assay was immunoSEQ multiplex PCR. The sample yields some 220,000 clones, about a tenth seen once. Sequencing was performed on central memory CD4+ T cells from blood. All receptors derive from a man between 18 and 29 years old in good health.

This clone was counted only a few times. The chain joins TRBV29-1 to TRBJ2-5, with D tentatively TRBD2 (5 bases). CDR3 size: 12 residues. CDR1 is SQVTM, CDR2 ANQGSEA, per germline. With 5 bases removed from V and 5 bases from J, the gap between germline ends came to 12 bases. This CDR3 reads CSVRRQRETQYF. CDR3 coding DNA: TGCAGCGTTAGACGGCAGCGGGAGACCCAGTACTTC.

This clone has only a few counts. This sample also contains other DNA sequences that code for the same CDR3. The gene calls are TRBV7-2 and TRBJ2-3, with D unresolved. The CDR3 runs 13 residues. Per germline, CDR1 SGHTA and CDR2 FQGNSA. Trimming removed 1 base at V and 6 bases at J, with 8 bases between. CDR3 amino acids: CASSLGPRDTQYF. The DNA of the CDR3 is TGTGCCAGCAGCTTAGGGCCCCGGGATACGCAGTATTTT. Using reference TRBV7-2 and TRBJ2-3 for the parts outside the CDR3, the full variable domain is GAGVSQSPSNKVTEKGKDVELRCDPISGHTALYWYRQSLGQGLEFLIYFQGNSAPDKSGLPSDRFSAERTGGSVSTLTIQRTQQEDSAVYLCASSLGPRDTQYFGPGTRLTVL.

CDR3 protein: CASSQAHSGNTIYF. CDR3 nucleotides: TGCGCCAGCAGCCAAGCTCACTCTGGAAACACCATATATTTT. The chain joins TRBV4-1 to TRBJ1-3; D gene unclear. Germline lookup yields CDR1 MGHRA and CDR2 YSYEKL. This CDR3 has 14 amino acids. Trimming pared 1 base from V and 0 bases from J, leaving 4 bases between.

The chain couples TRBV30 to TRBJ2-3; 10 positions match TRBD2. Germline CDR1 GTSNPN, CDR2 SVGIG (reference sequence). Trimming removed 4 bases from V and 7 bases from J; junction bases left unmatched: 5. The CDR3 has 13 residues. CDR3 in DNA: TGTGCCTGGACAGCGGGAGGGCCGAATACGCAGTATTTT. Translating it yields CAWTAGGPNTQYF.

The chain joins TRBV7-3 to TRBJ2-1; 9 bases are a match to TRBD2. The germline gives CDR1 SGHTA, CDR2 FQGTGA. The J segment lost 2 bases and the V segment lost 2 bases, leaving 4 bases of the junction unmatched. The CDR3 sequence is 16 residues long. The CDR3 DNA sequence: TGTGCCAGCAGCTTATGGCTAGCGGGAACCTACAATGAGCAGTTCTTC. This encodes CASSLWLAGTYNEQFF.

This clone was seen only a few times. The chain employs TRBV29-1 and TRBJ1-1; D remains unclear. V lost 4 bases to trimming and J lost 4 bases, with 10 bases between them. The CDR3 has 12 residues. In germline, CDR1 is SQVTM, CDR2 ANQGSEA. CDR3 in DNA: TGCAGCGTTGCCCTCCCGGCCACTGAAGCTTTCTTT. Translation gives CSVALPATEAFF.

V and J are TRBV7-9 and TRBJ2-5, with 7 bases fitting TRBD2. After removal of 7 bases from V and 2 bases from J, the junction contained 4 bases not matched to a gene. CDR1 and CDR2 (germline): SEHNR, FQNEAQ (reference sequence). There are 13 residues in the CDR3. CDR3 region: CASKRGAQETQYF. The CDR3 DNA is TGTGCCAGCAAGCGGGGAGCGCAAGAGACCCAGTACTTC. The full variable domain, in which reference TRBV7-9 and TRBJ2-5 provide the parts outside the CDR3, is DTGVSQNPRHKITKRGQNVTFRCDPISEHNRLYWYRQTLGQGPEFLTYFQNEAQLEKSRLLSDRFSAERPKGSFSTLEIQRTEQGDSAMYLCASKRGAQETQYFGPGTRLLVL.

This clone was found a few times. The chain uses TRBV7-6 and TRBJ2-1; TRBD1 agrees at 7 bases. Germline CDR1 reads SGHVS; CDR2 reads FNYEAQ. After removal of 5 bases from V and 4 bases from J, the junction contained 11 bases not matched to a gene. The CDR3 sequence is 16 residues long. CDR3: CASSPGAGGMYNEQFF. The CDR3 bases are TGTGCCAGCAGCCCCGGAGCAGGGGGAATGTACAATGAGCAGTTCTTC.

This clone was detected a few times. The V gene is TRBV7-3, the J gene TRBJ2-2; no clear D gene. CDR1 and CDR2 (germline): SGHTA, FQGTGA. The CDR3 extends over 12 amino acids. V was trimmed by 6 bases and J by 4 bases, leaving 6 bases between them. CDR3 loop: CASSPSTGELFF. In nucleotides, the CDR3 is TGTGCCAGCAGTCCTTCCACCGGGGAGCTGTTTTTT.

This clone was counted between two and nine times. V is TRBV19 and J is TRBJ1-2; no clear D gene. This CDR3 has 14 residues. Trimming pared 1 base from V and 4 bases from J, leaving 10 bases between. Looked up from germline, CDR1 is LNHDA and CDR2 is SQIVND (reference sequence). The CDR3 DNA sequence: TGTGCCAGTAGTATAGTGCGGCAGAGCTATGGCTACACCTTC. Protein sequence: CASSIVRQSYGYTF.

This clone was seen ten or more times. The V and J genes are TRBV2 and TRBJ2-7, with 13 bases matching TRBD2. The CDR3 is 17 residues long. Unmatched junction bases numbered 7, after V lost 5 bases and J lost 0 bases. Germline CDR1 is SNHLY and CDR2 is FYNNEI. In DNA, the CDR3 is TGTGCCAGCAGTCGCTCTGGGACTAGCGGGAACTCCTACGAGCAGTACTTC. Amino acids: CASSRSGTSGNSYEQYF.

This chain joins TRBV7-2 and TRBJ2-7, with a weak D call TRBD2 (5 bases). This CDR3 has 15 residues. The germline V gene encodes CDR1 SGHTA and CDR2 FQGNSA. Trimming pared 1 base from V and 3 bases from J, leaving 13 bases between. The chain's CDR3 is CASSLDPSSDYEQYF. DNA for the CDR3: TGTGCCAGCAGCTTAGATCCTAGCTCAGACTACGAGCAGTACTTC. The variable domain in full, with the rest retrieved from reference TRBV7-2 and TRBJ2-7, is GAGVSQSPSNKVTEKGKDVELRCDPISGHTALYWYRQSLGQGLEFLIYFQGNSAPDKSGLPSDRFSAERTGGSVSTLTIQRTQQEDSAVYLCASSLDPSSDYEQYFGPGTRLTVT.

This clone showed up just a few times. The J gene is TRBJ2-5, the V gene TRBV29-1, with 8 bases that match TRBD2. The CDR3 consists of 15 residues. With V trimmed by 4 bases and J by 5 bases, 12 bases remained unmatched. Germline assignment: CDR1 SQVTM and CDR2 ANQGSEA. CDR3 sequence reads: CSVVGLAGQGETQYF. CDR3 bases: TGCAGCGTTGTTGGACTAGCCGGGCAAGGCGAGACCCAGTACTTC.

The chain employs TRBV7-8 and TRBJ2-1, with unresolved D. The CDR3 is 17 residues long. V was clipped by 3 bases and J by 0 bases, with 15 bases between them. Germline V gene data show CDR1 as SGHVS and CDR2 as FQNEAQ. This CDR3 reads CASSFRDPRSSYNEQFF. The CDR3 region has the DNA TGTGCCAGCAGCTTTCGTGACCCCCGGAGCTCCTACAATGAGCAGTTCTTC.

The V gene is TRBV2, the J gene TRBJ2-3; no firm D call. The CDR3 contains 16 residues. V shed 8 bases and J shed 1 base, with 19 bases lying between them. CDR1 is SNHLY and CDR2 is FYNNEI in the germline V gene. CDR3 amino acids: CASDPGLTAGTDTQYF. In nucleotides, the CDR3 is TGTGCCAGCGATCCGGGCCTGACTGCTGGCACAGATACGCAGTATTTT.

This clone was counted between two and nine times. The CDR3 protein is CAWSAGHTATNEKLFF. The CDR3 DNA reads TGTGCCTGGAGCGCGGGACATACCGCAACTAATGAAAAACTGTTTTTT. The chain uses TRBV30 and TRBJ1-4, with a weak D call TRBD1 (6 bases). V was pared by 3 bases and J by 0 bases, with 14 bases between. Germline V gene data show CDR1 as GTSNPN and CDR2 as SVGIG (reference sequence). The CDR3 is made up of 16 amino acids.